This TCR beta chain was identified during a study of blood T cells in healthy people across ages. Findings and caveats of the study: While age rose, TCR beta diversity per million T cells dropped in a roughly linear way. Expanded clonotype changes were possibly confounded by unknown donor CMV status.

A second PCR, run for about 7 to 12 cycles, used a sample-barcoded 5' primer plus a J-beta primer mix. A single record per CDR3 protein comes from TCRdb applying MiXCR to the 5' RACE reads. The sample has roughly 1.5 million distinct CDR3 sequences, under 55% seen once. In regard to this clonotype: Its antigen is currently unknown.

V dropped 8 bases and J dropped 7 bases, with 21 bases sitting between them. This CDR3 has 14 amino acids. The V gene's germline CDR1 is SEHNR and CDR2 FQNEAQ (reference sequence). Sequencing input: blood. The chain has TRBV7-9 and TRBJ2-7, with D tentatively TRBD2 (6 bases). The clonotype originates from a woman aged 18-35 years in good health. CDR3 bases: TGTGCCAGCGTCCCCCCCGGGAGCGACAATGAGCAGTACTTC. Amino acid sequence: CASVPPGSDNEQYF.